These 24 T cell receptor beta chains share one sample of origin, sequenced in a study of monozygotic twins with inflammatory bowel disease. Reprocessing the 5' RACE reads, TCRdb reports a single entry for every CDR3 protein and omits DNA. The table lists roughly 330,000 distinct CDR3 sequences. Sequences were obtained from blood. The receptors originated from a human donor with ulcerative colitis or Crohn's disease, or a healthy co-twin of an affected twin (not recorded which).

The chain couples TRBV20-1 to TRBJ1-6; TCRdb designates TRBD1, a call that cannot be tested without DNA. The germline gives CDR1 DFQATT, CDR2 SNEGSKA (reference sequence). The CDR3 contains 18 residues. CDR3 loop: CSAYNPSFGLSLYSPLHF.

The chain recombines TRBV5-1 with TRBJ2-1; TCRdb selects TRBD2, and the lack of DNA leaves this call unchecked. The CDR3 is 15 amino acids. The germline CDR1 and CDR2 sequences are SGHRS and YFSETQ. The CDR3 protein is CASSLAGGGNDEQFF.

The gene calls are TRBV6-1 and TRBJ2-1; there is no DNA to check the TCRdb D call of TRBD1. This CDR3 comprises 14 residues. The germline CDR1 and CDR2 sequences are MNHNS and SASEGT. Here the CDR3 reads CASLQHRGSNEQFF.

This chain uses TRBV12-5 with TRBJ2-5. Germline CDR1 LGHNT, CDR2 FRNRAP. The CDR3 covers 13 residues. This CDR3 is CASGLEAPETQYF.

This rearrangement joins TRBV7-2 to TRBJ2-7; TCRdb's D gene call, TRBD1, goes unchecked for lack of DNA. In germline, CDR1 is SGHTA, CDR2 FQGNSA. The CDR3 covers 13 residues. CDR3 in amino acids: CASSLRGQYEQYF.

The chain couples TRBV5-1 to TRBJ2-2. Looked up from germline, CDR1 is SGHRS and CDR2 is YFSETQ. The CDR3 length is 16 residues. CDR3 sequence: CASSPQPVANTGELFF.

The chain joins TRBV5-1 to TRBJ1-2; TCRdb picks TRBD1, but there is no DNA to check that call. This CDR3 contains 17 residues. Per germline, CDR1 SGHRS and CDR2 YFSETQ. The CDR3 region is CASSLFGTGGDNYGYTF. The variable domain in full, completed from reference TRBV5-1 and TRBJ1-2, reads KAGVTQTPRYLIKTRGQQVTLSCSPISGHRSVSWYQQTPGQGLQFLFEYFSETQRNKGNFPGRFSGRQFSNSRSEMNVSTLELGDSALYLCASSLFGTGGDNYGYTFGSGTRLTVV.

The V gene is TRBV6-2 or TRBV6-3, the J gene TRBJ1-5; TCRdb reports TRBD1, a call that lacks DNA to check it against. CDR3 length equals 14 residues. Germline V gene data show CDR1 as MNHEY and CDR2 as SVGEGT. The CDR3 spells CASSPGDRGQPQHF.

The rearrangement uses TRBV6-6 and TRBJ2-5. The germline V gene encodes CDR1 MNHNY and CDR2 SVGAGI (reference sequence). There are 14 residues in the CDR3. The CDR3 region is CASSYSVGQETQYF.

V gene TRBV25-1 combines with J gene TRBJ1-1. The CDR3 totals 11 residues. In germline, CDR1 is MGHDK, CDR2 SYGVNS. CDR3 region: CATVVNTEAFF.

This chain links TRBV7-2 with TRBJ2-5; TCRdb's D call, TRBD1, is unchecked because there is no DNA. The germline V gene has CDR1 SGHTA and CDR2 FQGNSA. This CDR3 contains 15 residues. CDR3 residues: CASTTGGGGQETQYF.

CDR3 sequence: CASSLARGENTEAFF. V is TRBV7-2 and J is TRBJ1-1; TCRdb lists TRBD1, though no DNA is available to test this call. The CDR3 is made up of 15 amino acids. Germline CDR1 and CDR2: SGHTA and FQGNSA. The full variable domain, its missing parts supplied by reference TRBV7-2 and TRBJ1-1, is GAGVSQSPSNKVTEKGKDVELRCDPISGHTALYWYRQSLGQGLEFLIYFQGNSAPDKSGLPSDRFSAERTGGSVSTLTIQRTQQEDSAVYLCASSLARGENTEAFFGQGTRLTVV.

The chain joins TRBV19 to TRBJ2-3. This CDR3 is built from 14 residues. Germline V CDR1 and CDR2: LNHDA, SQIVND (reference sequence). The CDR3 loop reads CASSIDQGTDTQYF.

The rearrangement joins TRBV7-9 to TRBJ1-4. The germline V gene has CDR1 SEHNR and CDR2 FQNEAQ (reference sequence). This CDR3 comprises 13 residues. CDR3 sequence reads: CAEFVEANEKLFF. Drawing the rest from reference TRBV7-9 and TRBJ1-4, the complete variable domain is DTGVSQNPRHKITKRGQNVTFRCDPISEHNRLYWYRQTLGQGPEFLTYFQNEAQLEKSRLLSDRFSAERPKGSFSTLEIQRTEQGDSAMYLCAEFVEANEKLFFGSGTQLSVL.

The CDR3 protein is CSARDKGQGSRYTF. The J gene is TRBJ1-2, the V gene TRBV20-1; TCRdb's assignment of TRBD1 cannot be checked, as there is no DNA. Germline-derived CDR1 and CDR2 are DFQATT and SNEGSKA (reference sequence). This CDR3 is 14 amino acids long.

The CDR3 loop reads CASSVGWEGNTIYF. The chain couples TRBV9 to TRBJ1-3. Germline V gene data show CDR1 as SGDLS and CDR2 as YYNGEE. The length of the CDR3 is 14 residues.

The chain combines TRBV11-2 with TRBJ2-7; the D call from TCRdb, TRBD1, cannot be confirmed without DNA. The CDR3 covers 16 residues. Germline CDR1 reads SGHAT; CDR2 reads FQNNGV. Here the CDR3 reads CASSFLRDRGKDEQYF.

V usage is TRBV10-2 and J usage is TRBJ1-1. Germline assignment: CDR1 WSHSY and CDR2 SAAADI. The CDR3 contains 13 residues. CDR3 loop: CASSESGNGEAFF.

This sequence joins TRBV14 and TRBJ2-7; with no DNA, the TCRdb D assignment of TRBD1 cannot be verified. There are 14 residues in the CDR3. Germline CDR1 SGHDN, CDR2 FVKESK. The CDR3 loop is CASSQVRGSYEQYF.

CDR3 sequence: CSAPDPRRGGASSGGYTF. This chain links TRBV20-1 with TRBJ1-2; the TCRdb call, TRBD1, lacks DNA for checking. Germline V gene data show CDR1 as DFQATT and CDR2 as SNEGSKA (reference sequence). This CDR3 is 18 amino acids long.

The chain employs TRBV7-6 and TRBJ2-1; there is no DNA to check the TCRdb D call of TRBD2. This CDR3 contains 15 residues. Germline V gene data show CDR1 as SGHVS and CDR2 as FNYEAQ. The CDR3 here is CASSLEGRAYNEQFF.

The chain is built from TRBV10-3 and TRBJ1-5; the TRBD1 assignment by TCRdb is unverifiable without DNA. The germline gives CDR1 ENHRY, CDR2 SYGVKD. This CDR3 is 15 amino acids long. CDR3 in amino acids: CAISESGTESQPQHF.

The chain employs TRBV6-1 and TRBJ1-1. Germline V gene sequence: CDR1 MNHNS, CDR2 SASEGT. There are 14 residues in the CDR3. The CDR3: CASSERVGETEAFF.

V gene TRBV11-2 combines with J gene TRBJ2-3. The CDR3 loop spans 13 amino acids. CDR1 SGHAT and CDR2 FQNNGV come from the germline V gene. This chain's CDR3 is CASSLDLGGTQYF.